This record covers a single TCR beta chain. No antigen is known for it. No base quality values were provided; no much bigger clone lies one nucleotide off. This record belongs to a study of blood T cells in healthy people across ages (dated by TCRdb to the mid-2010s). About the full investigation: In model experiments, template switching captured roughly one uniquely barcoded TCR beta cDNA molecule for every two T cells. Age-related changes in TCR beta repertoire diversity were measured in the study by deep sequencing normalized with unique cDNA molecular identifiers. The donors were split into four age groups: young (average 16 years), middle-aged (roughly 39), aged (approximately 59) and long-lived (under 85). To avoid experimental bias, donors of different ages were distributed randomly across sequencing lanes. The study analyzed two additional independent replicas of 1 million unique cDNA reads from the same blood draw for two donors, one aged 18 to 29 and one aged 80 or older. The full study reports these points: Observed TCR beta diversity per million T cells fell roughly linearly with age, and a significant reduction was already apparent by age around 36. Total diversity estimates from one million sequenced T cells were considered lower bounds and underestimates. The percentage of naive T cells measured by flow cytometry correlated strongly with observed TCR beta diversity. Compared with the aged group, the long-lived group had more naive CD4+ T cells, fewer expanded clones and increased TCR diversity, a pattern suggesting age selection. Because donor CMV infection status was unknown, age-related changes in expanded clonotypes were potentially confounded. Since profiling was done on bulk unsorted PBMCs, naive and antigen-experienced compartments could not be conclusively compared.

V is pared back by 3 bases and J by 8 bases, with 16 bases lying between the germline termini. The CDR3 runs 14 amino acids, cysteine and phenylalanine included. Only CDR3 DNA is held: 42 bases, read in frame from base 1. Donors were 40 or so systemically healthy Caucasian individuals from Russia aged 6 to 90 years. Each donor gave about 9.7 milliliters of peripheral blood, drawn into EDTA-treated Vacutainer tubes. PBMCs were isolated by Ficoll-Paque density-gradient centrifugation, with at least 7 million obtained per sample. Total RNA was extracted from PBMCs with Trizol reagent, with at least 5.5 micrograms obtained per sample. For every donor, an aliquot of PBMCs went through flow cytometry to measure the percentages of naive CD45RAhigh/CD27high T cells. Receptors were amplified or captured by 5' RACE. The run used an Illumina HiSeq 2500. A second roughly 6 to 12 cycle PCR used a sample-barcoded 5' primer and a J-beta primer mix. A template-switch 5' adaptor carrying 12 random nucleotides introduced a unique molecular identifier onto each TCR beta cDNA molecule. At least 3 million CDR3-containing paired-end reads were obtained from each sample. All of the RNA was converted into first-strand cDNA using the Mint cDNA synthesis kit, with a TRBC-specific oligonucleotide serving as the primer. All cDNA was treated with uracil-DNA glycosylase and then went through a first 18-cycle PCR with the universal primers M1SS and BC2_uni_R. Under the source paper's analysis protocol: Each sample was normalized by randomly selecting 1 million high-quality reads, each carrying a distinct molecular identifier. Reads with shared molecular identifiers were discarded instead of being binned into consensus sequences. MiTCR, set to a Q25 quality threshold and the strictest error-elimination algorithm, was used for CDR3 identification, clonotype clustering and error correction. A nonparametric unseen species model with Euler transformation was used to estimate lower-bound total TCR beta diversity. TCRdb cleaned the public reads at Q25 with fastp, built clones with MiXCR and kept in-frame beta chains. All rows with the same CDR3 protein become a single entry with the most common DNA and genes. The V and J calls and clone size come from TCRdb's table, not from the authors' own analysis. This sample comprises over 1,300,000 distinct CDR3 sequences, 45% to 70% of them detected only once. The ten largest make up over 5% of the sample.

This TCR was sampled from a man younger than 35 in good health. The rearranged chain carries TRBV12-3 or TRBV12-4 and TRBJ1-2, with the D gene not clear enough to name. The sequenced sample consisted of blood. The CDR3 loop reads CASSFSRWNWGYTF. In nucleotides, the sequence is TGTGCCAGCAGTTTCAGCCGGTGGAATTGGGGCTACACCTTC.